The sample holds a few counts of the clone carrying this T cell receptor beta chain. As yet, its antigen is unknown. The TCRbeta library was prepared with unique molecular identifiers. TCRdb fed the PCR reads into MiXCR, producing one record per CDR3 protein. The sample contains fewer than 350,000 distinct CDR3 sequences, over 7% of which appear only once. The data stem from a study of T-cell reconstitution after alpha-beta-depleted transplantation in children. Overall study findings and caveats: After one year, T-cell counts and TCRbeta diversity mostly came from new T cells.

The V gene lost 5 bases and the J gene lost 0 bases, with 9 bases spanning the gap. Germline V gives CDR1 SGHRS, CDR2 YFSETQ. The CDR3 contains 14 residues. The chain carries TRBV5-1 and TRBJ2-1; tentatively, D is TRBD2 (6 bases). This clonotype was sampled from a female patient between 2 and 15 years old who had a stem cell transplant for Fanconi anemia, so the T cells may come from the graft donor. Sequencing used peripheral blood, obtained 360 days after TCRalphabeta/CD19-depleted stem cell transplant. The CDR3: CASRGGPSYNEQFF. The CDR3 nucleotides read TGCGCCAGCAGGGGGGGTCCCTCCTACAATGAGCAGTTCTTC.